Shown below are 29 T cell receptor beta chains from a single sample sequenced in a study of T-cell memory formation after mild COVID-19. TCRdb used MiXCR to reprocess the 5' RACE reads, holding one entry per CDR3 protein. Of roughly 350,000 distinct CDR3 sequences in the sample, under 30% were seen once. The sequenced sample was PBMCs or a T cell subset sorted from them (not recorded which). The receptors shown here come from an adult woman who had mild COVID-19 (a few samples of this study predate the infection). Cell type and time point are not known.

This clonotype has more than one count but fewer than ten. The chain links TRBV9 to TRBJ2-7, with D unclear. V was cut by 3 bases and J by 2 bases, with 12 bases left in between. CDR3 size: 14 residues. Germline V gene sequence: CDR1 SGDLS, CDR2 YYNGEE. CDR3 sequence: CASSGDPLPYEQYF. Here the CDR3 DNA reads TGTGCCAGCAGCGGGGATCCGTTGCCCTACGAGCAGTACTTC. Full variable domain (remainder filled in from reference TRBV9 and TRBJ2-7): DSGVTQTPKHLITATGQRVTLRCSPRSGDLSVYWYQQSLDQGLQFLIQYYNGEERAKGNILERFSAQQFPDLHSELNLSSLELGDSALYFCASSGDPLPYEQYFGPGTRLTVT.

This clonotype occurred many times. V gene TRBV5-1 combines with J gene TRBJ2-1; tentative D call: TRBD2 (5 bases). CDR1 SGHRS and CDR2 YFSETQ come from the germline V gene. V was trimmed by 2 bases and J by 5 bases, leaving 11 bases between them. This CDR3 comprises 14 residues. The CDR3 coding sequence is TGCGCCAGCAGCTTCGGAGACTACAACAATGAGCAGTTCTTC. This encodes CASSFGDYNNEQFF.

This chain connects TRBV6-4 to TRBJ1-2; D gene ambiguous. The CDR3 has 15 amino acids. CDR1 and CDR2 (germline): MRHNA, SNTAGT. Trimming took 4 bases from V and 4 from J, leaving 16 bases between them. The chain's CDR3 is CASSGAAGIFYGYTF. For the CDR3, the DNA is TGTGCCAGCAGTGGCGCCGCAGGAATCTTCTATGGCTACACCTTC.

The chain carries TRBV20-1 and TRBJ2-7; D ambiguous. CDR1 is DFQATT and CDR2 is SNEGSKA in the germline V gene (reference sequence). CDR3 length: 12 residues. Trimming left V 0 bases short and J 5 bases short, with 8 bases between. The CDR3 reads CSARDRKHEQYF. The CDR3 nucleotides are TGCAGTGCTAGAGACCGCAAGCACGAGCAGTACTTC.

This clonotype appeared once. The chain is built from TRBV11-3 and TRBJ2-7, with 7 bases matching TRBD1. This CDR3 is built from 14 residues. V lost 5 bases to trimming and J lost 4 bases; unmatched junction nucleotides: 8. CDR1 and CDR2 from the germline V gene are SGHNT and YENEEA. In nucleotides, the CDR3 is TGTGCCAGCAGCCCCATGGGACAGCCGTACGAGCAGTACTTC. Amino acid sequence: CASSPMGQPYEQYF.

The chain joins TRBV7-9 to TRBJ2-3; 10 positions agree with TRBD2. The CDR3 is 17 amino acids. Germline trimming cut 4 bases from V and 2 bases from J; bases unmatched to any gene: 9. Germline lookup yields CDR1 SEHNR and CDR2 FQNEAQ (reference sequence). The CDR3 spells CASSSSIAGGPTDTQYF. CDR3 in DNA: TGTGCCAGCAGCTCCTCTATAGCGGGGGGACCCACAGATACGCAGTATTTT.

The J gene is TRBJ2-1, the V gene TRBV7-3; 12 bases are a match to TRBD2. There are 15 residues in the CDR3. Germline V lookup: CDR1 SGHTA, CDR2 FQGTGA. V trimming: 3 bases; J trimming: 8 bases; junction bases outside the gene matches: 5. Written as DNA, the CDR3 is TGTGCCAGCAGCTTGACTAGCGGGAGTTACGATGAGCAGTTCTTC. Encoded protein: CASSLTSGSYDEQFF.

This clonotype has more than one count but fewer than ten. DNA of the CDR3: TGCGCCAGCAGCTTGGACAGGAGACAAGGCGATGAGCAGTTCTTC. It yields the protein CASSLDRRQGDEQFF. The rearrangement uses TRBV5-1 and TRBJ2-1; possibly TRBD1 for D (5 bases). The germline CDR1 and CDR2 sequences are SGHRS and YFSETQ. The CDR3 totals 15 residues. Trimming cost V 0 bases and J 8 bases, with 15 bases left between them. Variable domain in full (rest from reference TRBV5-1 and TRBJ2-1): KAGVTQTPRYLIKTRGQQVTLSCSPISGHRSVSWYQQTPGQGLQFLFEYFSETQRNKGNFPGRFSGRQFSNSRSEMNVSTLELGDSALYLCASSLDRRQGDEQFFGPGTRLTVL.

This rearrangement joins TRBV9 to TRBJ2-7, with 9 bases identical to TRBD1. The germline gives CDR1 SGDLS, CDR2 YYNGEE. V dropped 6 bases and J dropped 6; count of bases not matched to a gene: 10. This CDR3 region has 14 residues. The CDR3 DNA reads as TGTGCCAGCAACGGGACAGGGTCTAGTAGCGAGCAGTACTTC. Residues: CASNGTGSSSEQYF. The full variable domain, completed using reference TRBV9 and TRBJ2-7, is DSGVTQTPKHLITATGQRVTLRCSPRSGDLSVYWYQQSLDQGLQFLIQYYNGEERAKGNILERFSAQQFPDLHSELNLSSLELGDSALYFCASNGTGSSSEQYFGPGTRLTVT.

The chain couples TRBV6-5 to TRBJ2-2, with a tentative D call TRBD1 (5 bases). The CDR3 consists of 18 residues. Germline V gene data show CDR1 as MNHEY and CDR2 as SVGAGI. V was pared by 2 bases and J by 4 bases, with 20 bases between. CDR3 in DNA: TGTGCCAGCAGTTACGAGATTCCGGGCAGGGTGGGCACCGGGGAGCTGTTTTTT. Its protein product is CASSYEIPGRVGTGELFF.

This clonotype appeared a few times. V and J are TRBV6-5 and TRBJ1-2; tentatively, D is TRBD1 (5 bases). Trimming removed 5 bases at V and 0 bases at J, with 7 bases between. This CDR3 is 13 amino acids long. Germline-derived CDR1 and CDR2 are MNHEY and SVGAGI. This CDR3 is CASSPTANYGYTF. The CDR3 DNA follows: TGTGCCAGCAGTCCGACAGCTAACTATGGCTACACCTTC.

J is TRBJ2-7 and V is TRBV4-1, with TRBD2 matching 9 bases. After removal of 0 bases from V and 2 bases from J, the junction contained 2 bases not matched to a gene. The CDR3 covers 15 residues. The germline V gene encodes CDR1 MGHRA and CDR2 YSYEKL. In DNA form, the CDR3 reads TGCGCCAGCAGCCAAGAGGCTAGCGGGGCCTACGAGCAGTACTTC. Translation gives CASSQEASGAYEQYF.

This clonotype was seen a few times. The rearrangement uses TRBV12-3 or TRBV12-4 and TRBJ2-2, with TRBD2 matching 9 bases. This CDR3 has 15 amino acids. V lost 4 bases, J lost 6 bases, and 6 bases stayed unmatched. CDR3 in DNA: TGTGCCAGCAGTTCCGGCGGGAGGGTGCCCGGGGAGCTGTTTTTT. Encoded protein: CASSSGGRVPGELFF.

This clonotype was seen once. The genes are TRBV12-3 or TRBV12-4 and TRBJ1-1; no clear D. The CDR3 has 12 residues. Trimming removed 6 bases at V and 3 bases at J, with 8 bases between. The CDR3 DNA sequence: TGTGCCAGCAGACCGGGAGACACTGAAGCTTTCTTT. It is translated as CASRPGDTEAFF.

This clonotype was seen a single time. The rearrangement links TRBV6-6 to TRBJ1-5, with 8 bases that match TRBD1. Losses at the gene ends were 6 bases for V and 2 bases for J; bases not matched to a gene: 15. This CDR3 is 18 amino acids long. Germline V lookup: CDR1 MNHNY, CDR2 SVGAGI (reference sequence). This CDR3 is CASSLTGETLIGNQPQHF. DNA for the CDR3: TGTGCCAGCAGCCTGACAGGGGAAACTCTAATAGGCAATCAGCCCCAGCATTTT.

The J gene is TRBJ2-7, the V gene TRBV6-1; the D gene is possibly TRBD1 (6 bases). Germline V lookup: CDR1 MNHNS, CDR2 SASEGT. This CDR3 has 12 amino acids. The V gene lost 3 bases and the J gene lost 6 bases, with 9 bases spanning the gap. CDR3 amino acids: CASSDTGPEQYF. In nucleotides, the CDR3 is TGTGCCAGCAGTGATACAGGGCCCGAGCAGTACTTC.

V gene TRBV7-9 combines with J gene TRBJ1-2; D may be TRBD1 (5 bases). Deletions cut 4 bases from V and 2 bases from J, with 11 bases between. The CDR3 loop spans 14 amino acids. From germline, CDR1 is SEHNR and CDR2 FQNEAQ (reference sequence). The CDR3 protein is CASSSTRGNYGYTF. In nucleotides, the CDR3 is TGTGCCAGCAGCTCCACCCGGGGCAACTATGGCTACACCTTC. The full variable domain, completed using reference TRBV7-9 and TRBJ1-2, is DTGVSQNPRHKITKRGQNVTFRCDPISEHNRLYWYRQTLGQGPEFLTYFQNEAQLEKSRLLSDRFSAERPKGSFSTLEIQRTEQGDSAMYLCASSSTRGNYGYTFGSGTRLTVV.

The DNA of the CDR3 is TGTGCCTGGAGTGGACAGGGGAAGTATTCACCCCTCCACTTT. It yields the protein CAWSGQGKYSPLHF. V is TRBV30 and J is TRBJ1-6; 8 bases map to TRBD1. V lost 1 base and J lost 8; bases outside the gene matches: 4. The length of the CDR3 is 14 residues. CDR1 GTSNPN and CDR2 SVGIG come from the germline V gene (reference sequence).

The rearrangement joins TRBV2 to TRBJ1-1, with 7 bases identical to TRBD1. CDR3 length equals 14 residues. With V trimmed by 6 bases and J by 5 bases, 9 bases remained unmatched. In germline, CDR1 is SNHLY, CDR2 FYNNEI. CDR3 protein: CASSPQGSRTEAFF. CDR3 DNA: TGTGCCAGCAGCCCACAGGGGAGCAGAACTGAAGCTTTCTTT.

In its sample, this clonotype was seen a few times. V and J are TRBV12-3 or TRBV12-4 and TRBJ2-5; D is possibly TRBD1 (5 bases). The CDR3 is 13 amino acids. The V end was cut by 6 bases, the J end by 7 bases, with 15 bases between. The CDR3 loop reads CASSLGGGATQYF. The DNA of the CDR3 is TGTGCCAGCAGCCTCGGCGGTGGGGCGACCCAGTACTTC.

This chain uses TRBV29-1 with TRBJ2-2; perhaps D is TRBD1 or TRBD2 (6 bases each). The CDR3 runs 14 residues. Germline CDR1 reads SQVTM; CDR2 reads ANQGSEA. Trimming took 6 bases from V and 1 from J, leaving 12 bases between them. CDR3 residues: CSVGGGENTGELFF. CDR3 coding DNA: TGCAGCGTGGGGGGCGGGGAGAACACCGGGGAGCTGTTTTTT.

J is TRBJ1-3 and V is TRBV7-9; TRBD1 matches at 8 bases. V dropped 5 bases and J dropped 0; count of bases not matched to a gene: 6. Germline V lookup: CDR1 SEHNR, CDR2 FQNEAQ (reference sequence). The CDR3 totals 16 residues. This chain's CDR3 is CASSAGGPVSGNTIYF. The DNA of the CDR3 is TGTGCCAGCAGCGCAGGGGGCCCCGTCTCTGGAAACACCATATATTTT.

This clonotype was found once. This sequence joins TRBV7-9 and TRBJ1-4; D not certain. CDR1 is SEHNR, CDR2 FQNEAQ, per germline (reference sequence). The CDR3 spans 15 residues. Trimming cost V 1 base and J 6 bases, with 12 bases left between them. The CDR3 DNA follows: TGTGCCAGCAGCTTAGGGCCTCTTTCGGATGAAAAACTGTTTTTT. Translated, it gives CASSLGPLSDEKLFF.

This clonotype was counted ten times or more. The V and J genes are TRBV7-7 and TRBJ1-3; D gene uncertain. The CDR3 spans 13 residues. In germline, CDR1 is SSHAT, CDR2 FNYEAQ (reference sequence). V was pared by 1 base and J by 4 bases, with 5 bases between. The CDR3, as DNA: TGTGCCAGCAGCTTAGATAGAGGAAACACCATATATTTT. It specifies CASSLDRGNTIYF.

This clonotype was detected a few times. The chain combines TRBV7-2 with TRBJ2-3; 8 bases agree with TRBD2. V shed 4 bases, J shed 1 base, and the junction held 7 bases outside the gene matches. CDR3 length: 16 amino acids. Germline lookup yields CDR1 SGHTA and CDR2 FQGNSA. The CDR3 bases are TGTGCCAGCAGCTCGAGACTAGCGCTCCGCACAGATACGCAGTATTTT. Translation gives CASSSRLALRTDTQYF.

This clonotype was detected a few times. The genes are TRBV7-6 and TRBJ2-1; the match to TRBD1 covers 7 bases. The J segment lost 3 bases and the V segment lost 1 base, leaving 6 bases of the junction unmatched. Per germline, CDR1 SGHVS and CDR2 FNYEAQ. The CDR3 totals 16 residues. As DNA, the CDR3 is TGTGCCAGCAGCTTAGGAATAGGGGGCAACTACAATGAGCAGTTCTTC. This translates into CASSLGIGGNYNEQFF.

Comment on this clonotype: A much larger clone is a single base away; this may be a read error. The rearrangement uses TRBV3-1 and TRBJ2-3, with D perhaps TRBD2 (6 bases). Germline V lookup: CDR1 LGHDT, CDR2 YNNKEL (reference sequence). With 5 bases removed from V and 5 bases from J, the gap between germline ends came to 11 bases. The CDR3 covers 13 residues. The CDR3 reads CASSKGGKDTQYF. In nucleotides, the CDR3 is TGTGCCAGCAGCAAAGGAGGGAAAGATACGCAGTATTTT.

The genes are TRBV5-4 and TRBJ2-2, with 11 bases lining up with TRBD1. Germline V lookup: CDR1 SGHNT, CDR2 YYREEE (reference sequence). V lost 4 bases, J lost 8 bases, and 10 bases stayed unmatched. CDR3 length equals 16 residues. Written as DNA, the CDR3 is TGTGCCAGCAGCAAAAGGACAGGGGGCAACGCGGGGGAGCTGTTTTTT. Translated, it gives CASSKRTGGNAGELFF. The complete variable domain, with remaining parts taken from reference TRBV5-4 and TRBJ2-2, reads ETGVTQSPTHLIKTRGQQVTLRCSSQSGHNTVSWYQQALGQGPQFIFQYYREEENGRGNFPPRFSGLQFPNYSSELNVNALELDDSALYLCASSKRTGGNAGELFFGEGSRLTVL.

There are a few counts of this clonotype. The chain uses TRBV11-2 and TRBJ2-3; D tentatively fits TRBD1 or TRBD2 (5 bases each). Trimming stripped 6 bases from V and 6 bases from J, with 16 bases between. This CDR3 has 14 residues. Germline lookup yields CDR1 SGHAT and CDR2 FQNNGV. CDR3 nucleotide sequence: TGTGCCAGCAGAGTGACGGGTGGGGGTGATACGCAGTATTTT. Residues: CASRVTGGGDTQYF.